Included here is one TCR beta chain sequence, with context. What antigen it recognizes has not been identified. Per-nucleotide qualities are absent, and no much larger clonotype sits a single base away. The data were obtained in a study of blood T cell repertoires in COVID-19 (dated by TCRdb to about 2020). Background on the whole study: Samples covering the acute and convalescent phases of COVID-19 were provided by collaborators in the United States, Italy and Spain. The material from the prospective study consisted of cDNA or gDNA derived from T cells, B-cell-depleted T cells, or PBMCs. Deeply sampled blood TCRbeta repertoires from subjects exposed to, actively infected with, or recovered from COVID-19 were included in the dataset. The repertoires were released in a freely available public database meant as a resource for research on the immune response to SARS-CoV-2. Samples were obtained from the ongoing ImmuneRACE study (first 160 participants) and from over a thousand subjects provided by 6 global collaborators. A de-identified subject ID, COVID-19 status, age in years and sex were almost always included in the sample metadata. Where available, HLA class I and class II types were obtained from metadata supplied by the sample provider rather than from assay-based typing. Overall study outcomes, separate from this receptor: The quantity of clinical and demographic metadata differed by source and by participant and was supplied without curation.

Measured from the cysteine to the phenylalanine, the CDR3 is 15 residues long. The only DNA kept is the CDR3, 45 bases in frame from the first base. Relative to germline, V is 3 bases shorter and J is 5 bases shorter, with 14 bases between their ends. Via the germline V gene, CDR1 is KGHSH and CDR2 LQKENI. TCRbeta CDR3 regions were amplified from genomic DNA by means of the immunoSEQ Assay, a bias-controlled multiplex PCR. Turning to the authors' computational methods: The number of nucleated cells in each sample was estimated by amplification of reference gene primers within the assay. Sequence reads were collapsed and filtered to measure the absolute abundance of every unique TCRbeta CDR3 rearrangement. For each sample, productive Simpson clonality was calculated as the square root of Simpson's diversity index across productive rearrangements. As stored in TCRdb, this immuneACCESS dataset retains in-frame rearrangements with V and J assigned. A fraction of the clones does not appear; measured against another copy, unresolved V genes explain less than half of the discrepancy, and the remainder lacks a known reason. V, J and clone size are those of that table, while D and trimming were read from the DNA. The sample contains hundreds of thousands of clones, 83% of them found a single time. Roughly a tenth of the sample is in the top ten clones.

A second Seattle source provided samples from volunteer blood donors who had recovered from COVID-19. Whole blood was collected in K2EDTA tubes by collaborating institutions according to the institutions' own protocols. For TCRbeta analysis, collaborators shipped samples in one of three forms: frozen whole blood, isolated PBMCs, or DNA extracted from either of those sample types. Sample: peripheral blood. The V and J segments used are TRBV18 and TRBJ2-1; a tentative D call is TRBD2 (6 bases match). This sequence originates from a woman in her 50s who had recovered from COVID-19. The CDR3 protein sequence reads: CASSPGLATDNEQFF. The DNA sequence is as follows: TGTGCCAGCTCACCCGGGCTAGCGACTGACAATGAGCAGTTCTTC.